The 10 T cell receptor beta chains presented below share a single source sample, sequenced in a study of control samples from healthy donors and cancer patients. TCRdb's table, derived via immunoSEQ multiplex PCR, lists solely in-frame clones and lacks some. The sample lists roughly 120,000 clones, 90% occurring once. The sequenced sample consisted of blood. The receptors shown here come from a human donor in good health. The donor label of this sample is uncertain.

This clone has just a few counts. The rearrangement joins TRBV6-6 to TRBJ1-6, with TRBD1 matching 9 bases. Germline V CDR1 and CDR2: MNHNY, SVGAGI (reference sequence). This CDR3 has 15 amino acids. V gave up 4 bases and J gave up 9 bases; unmatched junction bases: 7. CDR3 protein: CASSFGQGRSSPLHF. The CDR3 bases are TGTGCCAGCAGTTTCGGACAGGGGAGGTCTTCACCCCTCCACTTT.

The chain carries TRBV7-9 and TRBJ2-7; D might be TRBD2 (5 bases). The V and J ends lost 0 bases and 6 bases respectively, with 12 bases between them. The CDR3 extends over 14 amino acids. Germline V gene data show CDR1 as SEHNR and CDR2 as FQNEAQ (reference sequence). The CDR3 loop is CASSLAVDRGEQYF. The DNA for the CDR3 is TGTGCCAGCAGCTTAGCGGTCGACCGGGGCGAGCAGTACTTC.

The chain couples TRBV7-2 to TRBJ1-4; the D gene is possibly TRBD1 (6 bases). Germline V gene lookup returns CDR1 SGHTA and CDR2 FQGNSA. The CDR3 consists of 12 residues. Deletions cut 1 base from V and 14 bases from J, with 11 bases between. The CDR3 nucleotides read TGTGCCAGCAGCTTAGTAGGGGGAAATCTGTTTTTT. Protein sequence: CASSLVGGNLFF.

This chain connects TRBV11-2 to TRBJ2-3; 10 bases are shared with TRBD2. V was clipped by 5 bases and J by 4 bases; unmatched bases: 9. The CDR3 is made up of 16 amino acids. Germline lookup yields CDR1 SGHAT and CDR2 FQNNGV. The chain's CDR3 is CASSPQAAGGPDTQYF. For the CDR3, the DNA is TGTGCCAGCAGCCCGCAGGCAGCGGGGGGGCCAGATACGCAGTATTTT.

The table lists this clone with a count of one. As DNA, the CDR3 is TGTGCCAGCAGCCCAGGAGGGGGCAGCGGGGGGCGATATAATGAGCAGTTCTTC. Translated: CASSPGGGSGGRYNEQFF. The gene calls are TRBV7-6 and TRBJ2-1; 9 bases fit TRBD2. The germline gives CDR1 SGHVS, CDR2 FNYEAQ. Germline trimming cut 5 bases from V and 7 bases from J; bases unmatched to any gene: 18. The CDR3 loop spans 18 amino acids.

This clone was recorded only once. This chain uses TRBV6-2 or TRBV6-3 with TRBJ2-1; 13 bases agree with TRBD2. The CDR3 contains 14 residues. Germline-derived CDR1 and CDR2 are MNHEY and SVGEGT. J gave up 15 bases and V 4 bases, and 9 bases lay outside the gene matches. The CDR3 region is CASSLSTSGGARFF. Written as DNA, the CDR3 is TGTGCCAGCAGTTTGTCAACTAGCGGGGGGGCGAGGTTCTTC.

The table lists this clone with a count of one. This chain joins TRBV5-1 and TRBJ2-7, with a tentative D call TRBD1 (5 bases). The CDR3 runs 13 residues. Germline CDR1 SGHRS, CDR2 YFSETQ. Trimming left V 3 bases short and J 2 bases short, with 9 bases between. The CDR3 protein is CASSSTETYEQYF. In DNA form, the CDR3 reads TGCGCCAGCAGCTCGACAGAAACCTACGAGCAGTACTTC.

The chain employs TRBV7-8 and TRBJ1-2; 9 bases are a match to TRBD1. V shed 5 bases, J shed 2 bases, and the junction held 6 bases outside the gene matches. Per germline, CDR1 SGHVS and CDR2 FQNEAQ. This CDR3 is 15 amino acids long. The CDR3: CASSPWDRANYGYTF. Here the CDR3 DNA reads TGTGCCAGCAGCCCCTGGGACAGGGCCAACTATGGCTACACCTTC.

V gene TRBV3-1 (or the pseudogene TRBV3-2) combines with J gene TRBJ1-2; perhaps TRBD1 as D (5 bases). The CDR3 contains 14 residues. The V end was cut by 1 base, the J end by 1 base, with 7 bases between. The V gene's germline CDR1 is LGHDT and CDR2 YNNKEL (reference sequence). As DNA, the CDR3 is TGTGCCAGCAGCCAAGGACAGCATAACTATGGCTACACCTTC. The encoded protein is CASSQGQHNYGYTF.

In the case of this clone: The sample has other DNA sequences that encode this CDR3 too. CDR3 loop: CATSDPGQGNYGYTF. In nucleotides, the CDR3 is TGTGCCACCAGTGACCCCGGACAGGGGAACTATGGCTACACCTTC. The V gene is TRBV24-1, the J gene TRBJ1-2; 9 bases are shared with TRBD1. The CDR3 is 15 amino acids. The V and J ends lost 4 bases and 2 bases, in that order; junction bases with no gene match: 4. Germline V gene lookup returns CDR1 KGHDR and CDR2 SFDVKD.